This TCR beta chain appears in the sequencing data of a study of blood T cell repertoires in COVID-19. At the level of the study: There were acute and convalescent COVID-19 samples, and they came from the United States, Italy and Spain.

The V gene's germline CDR1 is MNHEY and CDR2 SMNVEV (reference sequence). The CDR3 totals 15 residues. With 2 bases removed from V and 5 bases from J, the gap between germline ends came to 10 bases. Method: immunoSEQ multiplex PCR; TCRdb's copy keeps in-frame clones and lacks some. The sample lists about 91,000 clones; about 77% were seen once. This clone was seen more than once but under ten times. The sequenced sample consisted of peripheral blood. This TCR derives from a woman older than 75 with acute or convalescent COVID-19. V is TRBV27 and J is TRBJ1-6; a weak D match, TRBD1 (5 bases). The CDR3 DNA reads as TGTGCCAGCAGTTTAGGGGCCACCGATAATTCACCCCTCCACTTT. It is translated as CASSLGATDNSPLHF.